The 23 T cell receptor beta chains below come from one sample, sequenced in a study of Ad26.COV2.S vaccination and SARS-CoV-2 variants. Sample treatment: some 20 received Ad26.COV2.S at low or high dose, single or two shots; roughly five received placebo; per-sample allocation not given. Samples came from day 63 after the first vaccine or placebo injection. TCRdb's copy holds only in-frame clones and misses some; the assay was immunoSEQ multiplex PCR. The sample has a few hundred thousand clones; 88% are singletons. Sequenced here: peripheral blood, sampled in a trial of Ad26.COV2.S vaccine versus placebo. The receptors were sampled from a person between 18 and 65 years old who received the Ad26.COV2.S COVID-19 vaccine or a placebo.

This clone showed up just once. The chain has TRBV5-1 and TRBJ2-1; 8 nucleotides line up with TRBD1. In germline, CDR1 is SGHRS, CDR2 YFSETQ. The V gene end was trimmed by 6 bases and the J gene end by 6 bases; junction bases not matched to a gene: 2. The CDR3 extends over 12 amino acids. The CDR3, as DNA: TGCGCCAGCACCGACAGGGGCAATGAGCAGTTCTTC. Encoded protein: CASTDRGNEQFF. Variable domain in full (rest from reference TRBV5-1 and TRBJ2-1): KAGVTQTPRYLIKTRGQQVTLSCSPISGHRSVSWYQQTPGQGLQFLFEYFSETQRNKGNFPGRFSGRQFSNSRSEMNVSTLELGDSALYLCASTDRGNEQFFGPGTRLTVL.

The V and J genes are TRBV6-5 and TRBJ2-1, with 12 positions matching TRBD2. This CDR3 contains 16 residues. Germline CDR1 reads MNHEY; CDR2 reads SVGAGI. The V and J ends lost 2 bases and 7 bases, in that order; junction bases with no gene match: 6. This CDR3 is CASSYSLAGGRNEQFF. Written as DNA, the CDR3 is TGTGCCAGCAGTTACAGCCTAGCGGGGGGGAGGAATGAGCAGTTCTTC.

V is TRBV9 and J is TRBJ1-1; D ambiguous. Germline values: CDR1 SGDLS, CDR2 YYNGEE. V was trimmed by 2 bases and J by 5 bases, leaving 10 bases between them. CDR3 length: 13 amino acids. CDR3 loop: CASSVYQWTEAFF. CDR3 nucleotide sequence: TGTGCCAGCAGCGTCTACCAGTGGACTGAAGCTTTCTTT.

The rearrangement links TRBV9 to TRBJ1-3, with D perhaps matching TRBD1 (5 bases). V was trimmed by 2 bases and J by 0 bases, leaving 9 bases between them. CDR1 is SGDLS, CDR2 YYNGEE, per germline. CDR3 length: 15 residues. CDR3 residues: CASSVGDLSGNTIYF. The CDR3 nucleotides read TGTGCCAGCAGCGTTGGGGACCTCTCTGGAAACACCATATATTTT.

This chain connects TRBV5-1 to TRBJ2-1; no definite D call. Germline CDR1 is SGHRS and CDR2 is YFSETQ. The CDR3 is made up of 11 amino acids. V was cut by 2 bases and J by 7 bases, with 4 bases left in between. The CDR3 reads CASSFANEQFF. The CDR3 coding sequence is TGCGCCAGCAGCTTCGCAAATGAGCAGTTCTTC. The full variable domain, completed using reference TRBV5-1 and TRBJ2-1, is KAGVTQTPRYLIKTRGQQVTLSCSPISGHRSVSWYQQTPGQGLQFLFEYFSETQRNKGNFPGRFSGRQFSNSRSEMNVSTLELGDSALYLCASSFANEQFFGPGTRLTVL.

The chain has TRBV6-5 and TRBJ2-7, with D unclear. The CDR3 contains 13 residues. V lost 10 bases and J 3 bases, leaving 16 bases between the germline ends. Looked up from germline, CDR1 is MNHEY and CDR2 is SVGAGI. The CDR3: CATFDPPLYEQYF. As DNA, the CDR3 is TGTGCCACCTTTGACCCACCCCTCTACGAGCAGTACTTC.

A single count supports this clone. CDR3 nucleotide sequence: TGTGCCACCAGCAGAGATAGGGACATACTGGACGAGCAGTACTTC. Its protein is CATSRDRDILDEQYF. The J gene is TRBJ2-7, the V gene TRBV15; weak D call: TRBD1 (6 bases). The CDR3 has 15 residues. Germline loops: CDR1 LNHNV, CDR2 YYDKDF (reference sequence). The V and J ends lost 0 bases and 5 bases respectively, with 14 bases between them.

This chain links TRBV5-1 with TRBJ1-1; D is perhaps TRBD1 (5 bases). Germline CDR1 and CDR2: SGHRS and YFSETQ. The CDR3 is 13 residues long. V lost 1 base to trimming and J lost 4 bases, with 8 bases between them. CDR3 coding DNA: TGCGCCAGCAGCTTGACAGGTCTCACTGAAGCTTTCTTT. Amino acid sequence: CASSLTGLTEAFF.

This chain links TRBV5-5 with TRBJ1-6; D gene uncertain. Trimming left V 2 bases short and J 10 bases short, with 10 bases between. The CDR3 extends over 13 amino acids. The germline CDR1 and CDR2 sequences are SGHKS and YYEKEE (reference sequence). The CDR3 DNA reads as TGTGCCAGCAGCTTTAGGCTGTTATCACCCCTCCACTTT. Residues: CASSFRLLSPLHF.

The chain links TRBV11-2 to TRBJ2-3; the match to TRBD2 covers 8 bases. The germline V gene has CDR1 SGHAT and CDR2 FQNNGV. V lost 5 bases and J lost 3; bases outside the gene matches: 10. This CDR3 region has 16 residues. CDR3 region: CASSSTGGGGTDTQYF. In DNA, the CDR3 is TGTGCCAGCAGCAGTACCGGGGGGGGCGGGACAGATACGCAGTATTTT.

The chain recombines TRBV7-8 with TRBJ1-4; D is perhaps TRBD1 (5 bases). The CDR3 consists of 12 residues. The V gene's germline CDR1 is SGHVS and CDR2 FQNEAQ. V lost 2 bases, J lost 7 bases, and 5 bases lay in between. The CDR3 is CASSLQGEKLFF. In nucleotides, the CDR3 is TGTGCCAGCAGCTTACAGGGTGAAAAACTGTTTTTT.

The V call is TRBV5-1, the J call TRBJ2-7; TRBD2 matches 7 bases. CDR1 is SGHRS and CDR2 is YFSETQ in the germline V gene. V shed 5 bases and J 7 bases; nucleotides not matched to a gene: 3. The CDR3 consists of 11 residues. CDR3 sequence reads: CASRAAGEQYF. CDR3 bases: TGCGCCAGCAGAGCAGCGGGGGAGCAGTACTTC.

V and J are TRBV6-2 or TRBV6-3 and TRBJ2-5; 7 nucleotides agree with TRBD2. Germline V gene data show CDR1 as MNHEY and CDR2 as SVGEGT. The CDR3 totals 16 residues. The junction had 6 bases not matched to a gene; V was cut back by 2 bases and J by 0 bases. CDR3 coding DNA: TGTGCCAGCAGTTACAGTGGGGGGGAGGACCAAGAGACCCAGTACTTC. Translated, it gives CASSYSGGEDQETQYF.

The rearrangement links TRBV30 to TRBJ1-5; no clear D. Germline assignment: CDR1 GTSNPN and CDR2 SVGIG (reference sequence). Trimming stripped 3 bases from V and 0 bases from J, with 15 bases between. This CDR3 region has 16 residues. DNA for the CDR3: TGTGCCTGGAGCGAGGCAGGACCTTATAGCAATCAGCCCCAGCATTTT. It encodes CAWSEAGPYSNQPQHF.

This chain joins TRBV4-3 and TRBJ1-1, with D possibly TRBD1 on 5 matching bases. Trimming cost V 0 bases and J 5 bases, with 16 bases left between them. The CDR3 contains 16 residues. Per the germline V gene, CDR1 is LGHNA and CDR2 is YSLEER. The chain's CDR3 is CASSQDFRREGTEAFF. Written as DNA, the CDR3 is TGCGCCAGCAGCCAAGATTTTAGGAGGGAGGGGACTGAAGCTTTCTTT.

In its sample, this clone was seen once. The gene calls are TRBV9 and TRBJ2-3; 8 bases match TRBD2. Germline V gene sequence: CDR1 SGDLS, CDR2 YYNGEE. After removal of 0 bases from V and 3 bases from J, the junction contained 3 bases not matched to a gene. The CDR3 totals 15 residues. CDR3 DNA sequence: TGTGCCAGCAGCGTAGGCGGCGGGGGGACAGATACGCAGTATTTT. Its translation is CASSVGGGGTDTQYF.

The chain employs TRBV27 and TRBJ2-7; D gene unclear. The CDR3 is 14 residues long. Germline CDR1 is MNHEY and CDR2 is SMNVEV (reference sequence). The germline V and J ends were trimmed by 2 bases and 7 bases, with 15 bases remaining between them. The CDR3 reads CASSLTLNQEEQYF. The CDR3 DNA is TGTGCCAGCAGTTTAACCCTCAATCAGGAAGAGCAGTACTTC.

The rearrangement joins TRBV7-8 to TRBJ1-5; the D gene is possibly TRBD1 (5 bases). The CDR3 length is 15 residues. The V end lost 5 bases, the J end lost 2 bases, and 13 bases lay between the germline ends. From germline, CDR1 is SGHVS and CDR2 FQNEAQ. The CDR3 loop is CASSPRGFRNQPQHF. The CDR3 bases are TGTGCCAGCAGCCCCCGGGGGTTTCGCAATCAGCCCCAGCATTTT.

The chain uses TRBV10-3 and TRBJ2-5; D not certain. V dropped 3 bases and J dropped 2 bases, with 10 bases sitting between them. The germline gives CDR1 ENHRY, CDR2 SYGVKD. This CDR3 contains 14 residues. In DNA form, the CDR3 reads TGTGCCATCAGTGATTGGGGTGGGCAAGAGACCCAGTACTTC. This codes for CAISDWGGQETQYF.

The CDR3 DNA is TGTGCCACGCAGGCGGGAGGCGTCTATGGCTACACCTTC. Protein: CATQAGGVYGYTF. J is TRBJ1-2 and V is TRBV28, with D hard to call. V lost 10 bases and J lost 4, with 16 bases in between. Looked up from germline, CDR1 is MDHEN and CDR2 is SYDVKM. The CDR3 runs 13 residues.

CDR3 protein: CAISESLVTNYGYTF. The CDR3 DNA reads TGTGCCATCAGTGAGTCTTTGGTAACCAACTATGGCTACACCTTC. The chain combines TRBV10-3 with TRBJ1-2, with no clear D. V lost 0 bases to trimming and J lost 2 bases, with 10 bases between them. Germline V gene data show CDR1 as ENHRY and CDR2 as SYGVKD. The CDR3 contains 15 residues.

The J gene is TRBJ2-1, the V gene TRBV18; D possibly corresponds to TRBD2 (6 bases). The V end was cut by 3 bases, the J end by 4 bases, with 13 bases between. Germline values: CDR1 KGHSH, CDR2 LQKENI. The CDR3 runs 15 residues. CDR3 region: CASSPTRAAYNEQFF. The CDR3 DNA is TGTGCCAGCTCACCGACTAGGGCGGCATACAATGAGCAGTTCTTC.

CDR3 loop: CASSSNRIGEQYF. As DNA, the CDR3 is TGTGCCAGCAGCTCCAACAGGATTGGCGAGCAGTACTTC. The chain is built from TRBV11-2 and TRBJ2-7; D may be TRBD1 (5 bases). This CDR3 region has 13 residues. From germline, CDR1 is SGHAT and CDR2 FQNNGV. V was shortened by 4 bases and J by 6 bases, with 13 bases between the two germline ends. The whole variable domain, filled in from reference TRBV11-2 and TRBJ2-7, reads EAGVAQSPRYKIIEKRQSVAFWCNPISGHATLYWYQQILGQGPKLLIQFQNNGVVDDSQLPKDRFSAERLKGVDSTLKIQPAKLEDSAVYLCASSSNRIGEQYFGPGTRLTVT.